This is a list of T cell receptor beta chains from one sample in a study of blood T cell repertoires in COVID-19. Sequencing was performed with immunoSEQ multiplex PCR; in TCRdb, only in-frame clones are kept and a portion is missing. The sample records 200,000 to 250,000 clones, around nine tenths being singletons. The sequenced sample was peripheral blood. These receptors originate from an older woman with active or convalescent COVID-19. CDR3s include the opening cysteine and the closing phenylalanine or tryptophan. Rows give clone size only sometimes, using once, few, many, or a class for an expanded clone.

v_call clone_size cdr3_aa
TRBV14 - CASSPRAGDYYEQYF
TRBV10-3 - CAISRGENYGYTF
TRBV6-2/TRBV6-3 - CASSPVIAGLGEQFF
TRBV5-1 - CASSPRQGPYGYTF
TRBV12-5 - CASVPGQGVTYEQYF
TRBV7-2 few CASSLGGTTQETQYF
TRBV15 - CATTDWRRGGEDTQYF
TRBV6-2/TRBV6-3 few CASSHTGGHTEAFF
TRBV27 - CASSPQGGQPQHF
TRBV19 - CASSISGGQDTQYF
TRBV10-2 - CASRSGLEGNEQFF
TRBV20-1 once CSASPWDRVYEQYF
TRBV24-1 - CATSAGGHYEQYF
TRBV4-1 few CASSQDGGQGSSPLHF
TRBV20-1 - CSATREPRQFF
TRBV6-6 - CASSRDSPPYEQYF
TRBV10-3 - CAISEMGGGGYNEQFF
TRBV5-1 - CASSPLGLGTDTQYF
TRBV5-6 - CASSPSGQHTEAFF
TRBV18 - CASSLPGTGDSYGYTF
TRBV4-1 - CASKLQGDLYNEQFF
TRBV7-9 - CASSLQRYQETQYF
TRBV9 few CASQGTGIGNSPLHF
TRBV21-1 - CASSKSPYGYTF
TRBV4-3 - CASSQVLTGAVGYTF
TRBV27 - CASRQGVGEQYF
TRBV5-4 - CASSEEGVASYNEQFF
TRBV7-2 - CASSFLGGRGSEAFF
TRBV7-2 - CASSLVMSSGANVLTF
TRBV19 - CASSISPTWAYEQYF
TRBV18 - CASSRTDTYEQYF
TRBV2 - CASSKGGLEETQYF
TRBV4-3 - CASSPRTALSGNTIYF
TRBV5-4 - CASKKGGDYNEQFF
TRBV7-2 few CASSSRQTPYGYTF
TRBV4-3 - CASSQDRGTDTQYF
TRBV11-2 - CASLQGMDLTIGEKLFF
TRBV11-2 - CASSPGQGYTEAFF
TRBV9 - CASSAGTPGSGSAQYF
TRBV2 - CASSPSGRSTGELFF
TRBV6-5 - CASRPGEASSYEQYF
TRBV3-1/TRBV3-2 - CASRLRRINQPQHF
TRBV5-4 few CASSSKRQPGETQYF
TRBV12-3/TRBV12-4 - CASSHRGDSPLHF
TRBV5-1 - CASSPRGANTEAFF
TRBV4-3 - CASSHGGAGELFF
TRBV11-2 - CASRSGGNTEAFF
TRBV5-4 - CASSLGGNSNQPQHF
TRBV18 - CASSLLRGQGISMNTEAFF
TRBV7-2 - CASSLDMRGAEDTQYF
TRBV19 - CASRPPGQGNTEAFF
TRBV11-1 - CASSLSEPATNEKLFF
TRBV7-2 - CASSLGQSPGNTIYF
TRBV9 - CASSKNRDIFGETEAFF
TRBV7-9 - CASSLEDNGAFF
TRBV9 - CASSVEVHQNEQFF
TRBV7-9 - CASSPPKGLAGELFF